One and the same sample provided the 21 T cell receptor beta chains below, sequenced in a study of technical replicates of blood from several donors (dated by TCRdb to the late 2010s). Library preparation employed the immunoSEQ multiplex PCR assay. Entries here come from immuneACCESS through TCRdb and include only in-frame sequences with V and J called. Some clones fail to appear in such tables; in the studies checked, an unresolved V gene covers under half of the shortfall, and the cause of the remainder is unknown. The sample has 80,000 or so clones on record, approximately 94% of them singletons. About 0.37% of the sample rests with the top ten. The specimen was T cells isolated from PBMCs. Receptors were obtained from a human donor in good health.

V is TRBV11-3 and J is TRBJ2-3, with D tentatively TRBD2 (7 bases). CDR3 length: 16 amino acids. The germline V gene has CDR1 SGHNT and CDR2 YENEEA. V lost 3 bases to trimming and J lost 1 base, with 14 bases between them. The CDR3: CASSLNIGGGTDTQYF. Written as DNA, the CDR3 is TGTGCCAGCAGCTTGAATATAGGGGGGGGCACAGATACGCAGTATTTT.

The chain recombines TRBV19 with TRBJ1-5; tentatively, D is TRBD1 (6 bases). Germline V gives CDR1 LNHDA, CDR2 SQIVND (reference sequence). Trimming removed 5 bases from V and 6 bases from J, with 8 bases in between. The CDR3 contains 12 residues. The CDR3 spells CASSQGSQPQHF. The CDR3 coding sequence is TGTGCCAGTAGTCAGGGGAGTCAGCCCCAGCATTTT. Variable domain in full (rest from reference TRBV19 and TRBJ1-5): DGGITQSPKYLFRKEGQNVTLSCEQNLNHDAMYWYRQDPGQGLRLIYYSQIVNDFQKGDIAEGYSVSREKKESFPLTVTSAQKNPTAFYLCASSQGSQPQHFGDGTRLSIL.

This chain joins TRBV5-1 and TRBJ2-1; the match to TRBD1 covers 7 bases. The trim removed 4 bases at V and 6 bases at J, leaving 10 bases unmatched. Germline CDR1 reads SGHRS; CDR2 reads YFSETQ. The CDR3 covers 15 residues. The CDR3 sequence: CASSGTGDSLNEQFF. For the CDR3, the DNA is TGCGCCAGCAGCGGTACAGGGGATTCCCTCAATGAGCAGTTCTTC.

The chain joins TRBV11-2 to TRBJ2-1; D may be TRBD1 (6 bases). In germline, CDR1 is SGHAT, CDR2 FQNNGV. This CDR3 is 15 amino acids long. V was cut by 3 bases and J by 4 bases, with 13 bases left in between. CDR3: CASSLFRGGYNEQFF. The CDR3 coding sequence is TGTGCCAGCAGCTTGTTTCGAGGGGGTTACAATGAGCAGTTCTTC.

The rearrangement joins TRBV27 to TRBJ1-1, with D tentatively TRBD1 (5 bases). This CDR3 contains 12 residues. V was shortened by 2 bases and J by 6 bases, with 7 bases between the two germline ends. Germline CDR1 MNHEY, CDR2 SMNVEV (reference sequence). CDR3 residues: CASSLRGSEAFF. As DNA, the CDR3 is TGTGCCAGCAGTTTAAGGGGCTCTGAAGCTTTCTTT.

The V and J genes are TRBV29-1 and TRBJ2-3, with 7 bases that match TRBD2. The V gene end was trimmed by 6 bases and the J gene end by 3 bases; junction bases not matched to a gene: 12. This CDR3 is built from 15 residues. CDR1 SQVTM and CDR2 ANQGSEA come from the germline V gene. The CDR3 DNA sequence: TGCAGCGTATTACGGGGACTAACCCAGACAGATACGCAGTATTTT. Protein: CSVLRGLTQTDTQYF.

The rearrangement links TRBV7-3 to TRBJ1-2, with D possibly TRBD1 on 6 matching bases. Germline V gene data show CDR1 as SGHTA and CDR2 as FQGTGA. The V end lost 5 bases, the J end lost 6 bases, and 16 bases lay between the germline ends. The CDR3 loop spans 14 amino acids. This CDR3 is CASSPIGGVNGYTF. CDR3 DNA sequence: TGTGCCAGCAGCCCAATAGGGGGGGTAAATGGCTACACCTTC.

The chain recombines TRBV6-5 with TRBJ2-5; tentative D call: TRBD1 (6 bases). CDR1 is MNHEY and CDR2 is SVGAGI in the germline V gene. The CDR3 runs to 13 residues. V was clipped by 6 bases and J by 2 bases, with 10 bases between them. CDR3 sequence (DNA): TGTGCCAGCAGGGGACAACCACAAGAGACCCAGTACTTC. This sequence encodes CASRGQPQETQYF.

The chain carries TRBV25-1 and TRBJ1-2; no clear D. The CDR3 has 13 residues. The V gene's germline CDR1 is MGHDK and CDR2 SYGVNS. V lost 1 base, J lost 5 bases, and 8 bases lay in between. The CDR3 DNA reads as TGTGCCAGCAGTGAATCGGAGTTATATGGCTACACCTTC. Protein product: CASSESELYGYTF.

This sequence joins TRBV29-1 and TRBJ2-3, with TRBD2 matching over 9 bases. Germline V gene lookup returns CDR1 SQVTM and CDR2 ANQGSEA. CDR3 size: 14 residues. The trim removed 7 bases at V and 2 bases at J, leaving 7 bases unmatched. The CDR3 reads CSAILAGNTDTQYF. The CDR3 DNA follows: TGCAGCGCTATCCTAGCGGGAAACACAGATACGCAGTATTTT.

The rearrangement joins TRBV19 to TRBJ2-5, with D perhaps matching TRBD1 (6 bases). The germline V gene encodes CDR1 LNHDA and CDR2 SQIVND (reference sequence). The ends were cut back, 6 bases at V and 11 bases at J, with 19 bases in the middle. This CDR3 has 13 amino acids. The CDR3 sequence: CASRRGLGDPQYF. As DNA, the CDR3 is TGTGCCAGTAGAAGGGGGTTAGGGGATCCTCAGTACTTC.

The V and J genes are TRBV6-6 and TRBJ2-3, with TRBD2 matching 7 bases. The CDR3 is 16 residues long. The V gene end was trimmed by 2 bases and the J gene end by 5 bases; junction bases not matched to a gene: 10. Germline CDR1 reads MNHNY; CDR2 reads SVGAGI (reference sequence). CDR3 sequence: CASSYAAPREGDTQYF. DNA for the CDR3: TGTGCCAGCAGTTACGCCGCGCCTAGGGAGGGAGATACGCAGTATTTT.

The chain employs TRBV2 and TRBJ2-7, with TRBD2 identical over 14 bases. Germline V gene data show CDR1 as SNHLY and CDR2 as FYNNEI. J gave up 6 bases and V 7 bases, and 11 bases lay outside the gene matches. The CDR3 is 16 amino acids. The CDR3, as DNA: TGTGCCAGCATTGGGACTAGCGGGGGAACTACAAGCGAGCAGTACTTC. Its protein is CASIGTSGGTTSEQYF.

The CDR3 is CASRGTGSEAFF. CDR3 coding DNA: TGTGCCAGCAGGGGGACAGGGTCTGAAGCTTTCTTT. The genes are TRBV2 and TRBJ1-1, with 9 bases lining up with TRBD1. J lost 6 bases, V lost 6 bases, and 2 bases had no gene match. The CDR3 is 12 amino acids. Germline assignment: CDR1 SNHLY and CDR2 FYNNEI.

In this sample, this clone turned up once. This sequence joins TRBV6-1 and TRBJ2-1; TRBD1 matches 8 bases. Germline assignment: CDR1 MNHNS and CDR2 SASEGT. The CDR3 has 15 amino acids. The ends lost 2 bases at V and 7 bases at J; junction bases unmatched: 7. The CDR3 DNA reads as TGTGCCAGCAGTGAAACCCGGACAGGGCGGAATGAGCAGTTCTTC. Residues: CASSETRTGRNEQFF.

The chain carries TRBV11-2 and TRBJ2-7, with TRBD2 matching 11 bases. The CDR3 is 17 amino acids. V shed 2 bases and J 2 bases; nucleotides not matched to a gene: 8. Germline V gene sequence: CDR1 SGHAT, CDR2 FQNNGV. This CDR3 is CASSLFPLAGDPYEQYF. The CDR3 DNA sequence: TGTGCCAGCAGCTTATTCCCACTAGCGGGAGATCCCTACGAGCAGTACTTC.

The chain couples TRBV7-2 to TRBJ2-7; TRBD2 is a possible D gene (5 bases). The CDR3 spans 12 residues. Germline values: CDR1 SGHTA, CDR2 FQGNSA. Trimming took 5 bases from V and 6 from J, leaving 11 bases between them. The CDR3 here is CASSPPGSEQYF. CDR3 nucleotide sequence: TGTGCCAGCAGCCCCCCGGGGTCCGAGCAGTACTTC.

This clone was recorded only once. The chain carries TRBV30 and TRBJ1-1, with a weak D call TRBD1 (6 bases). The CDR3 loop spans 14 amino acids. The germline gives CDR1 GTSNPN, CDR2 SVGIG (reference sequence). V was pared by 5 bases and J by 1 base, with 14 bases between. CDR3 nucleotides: TGTGCCTGGTCCTTGAGGGGGAGGAACACTGAAGCTTTCTTT. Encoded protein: CAWSLRGRNTEAFF.

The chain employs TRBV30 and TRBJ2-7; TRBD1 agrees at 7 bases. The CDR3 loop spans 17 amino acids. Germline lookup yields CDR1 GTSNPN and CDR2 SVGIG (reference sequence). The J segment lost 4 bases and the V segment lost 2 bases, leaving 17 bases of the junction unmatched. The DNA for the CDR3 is TGTGCCTGGAGTAGCAGGGGGTTAATCCTTAGCAGGTACGAGCAGTACTTC. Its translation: CAWSSRGLILSRYEQYF.

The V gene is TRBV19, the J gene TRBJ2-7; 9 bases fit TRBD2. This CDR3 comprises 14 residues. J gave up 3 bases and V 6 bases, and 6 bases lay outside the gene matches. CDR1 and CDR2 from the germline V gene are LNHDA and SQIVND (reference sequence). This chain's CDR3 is CASSRGLAHYEQYF. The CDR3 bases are TGTGCCAGTAGCAGGGGACTAGCCCACTACGAGCAGTACTTC.

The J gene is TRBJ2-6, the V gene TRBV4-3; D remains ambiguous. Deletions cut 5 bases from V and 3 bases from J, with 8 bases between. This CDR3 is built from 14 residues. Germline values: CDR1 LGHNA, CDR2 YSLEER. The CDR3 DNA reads TGCGCCAGCAGCGTGAGTAGTGGGGCCAACGTCCTGACTTTC. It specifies CASSVSSGANVLTF.